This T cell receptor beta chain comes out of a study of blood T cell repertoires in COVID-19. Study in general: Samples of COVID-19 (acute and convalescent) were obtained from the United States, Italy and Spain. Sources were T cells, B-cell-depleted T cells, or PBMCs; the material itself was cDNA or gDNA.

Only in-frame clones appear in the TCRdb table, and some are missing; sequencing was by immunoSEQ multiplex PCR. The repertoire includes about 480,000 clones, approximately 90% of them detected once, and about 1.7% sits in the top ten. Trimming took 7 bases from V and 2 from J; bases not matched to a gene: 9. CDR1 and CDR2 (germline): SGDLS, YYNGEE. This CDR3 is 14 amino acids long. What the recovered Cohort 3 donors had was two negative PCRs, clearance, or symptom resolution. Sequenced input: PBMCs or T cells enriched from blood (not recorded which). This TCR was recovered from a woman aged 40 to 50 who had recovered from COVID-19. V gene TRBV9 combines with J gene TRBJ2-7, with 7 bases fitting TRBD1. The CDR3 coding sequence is TGTGCCAGCGGGACCGGGACAGACCCCTACGAGCAGTACTTC. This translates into CASGTGTDPYEQYF.